These T cell receptor beta chains were read from a single sample in a study of OX40 agonist ivuxolimab in advanced cancers. This table comes from immunoSEQ multiplex PCR, and its TCRdb copy is limited to in-frame clones, with some not included. The sample has fewer than 45,000 clones, about four fifths seen once. Sequencing was performed on CD4+ or CD8+ T cells sorted from blood, taken in a trial of the OX40 agonist ivuxolimab. These receptors were collected from an adult with an advanced solid tumor such as melanoma, head and neck, liver or kidney cancer. CDR3s include the opening cysteine and the closing phenylalanine or tryptophan. A D gene is named only where the DNA matches it firmly. Clone sizes are given selectively: once, few, many, or a class where the clone is expanded.

j_call d_call clone_size v_call cdr3_nt cdr3_aa
TRBJ2-3 TRBD2 . TRBV5-6 TGTGCCAGCAGCCCCGGGGGGTTGGGCACAGATACGCAGTATTTT CASSPGGLGTDTQYF
TRBJ1-6 . . TRBV13 TGTGCCAGCAGCGCCCGTAAGGATTCACCCCTCCACTTT CASSARKDSPLHF
TRBJ1-2 . . TRBV10-2 TGCGCCAGCAGTGAGTCGCCAGGGATCACCCTTGGCTACACCTTC CASSESPGITLGYTF
TRBJ1-4 TRBD1 few TRBV7-6 TGTGCCAGCAGCCAGGACAGGGAAAAACTGTTTTTT CASSQDREKLFF
TRBJ2-5 TRBD2 . TRBV30 TGTGCCTGGAGACTAGCGGGGGTACAAGAGACCCAGTACTTC CAWRLAGVQETQYF
TRBJ1-5 TRBD1 . TRBV7-9 TGTGCCAGCAGCTTAGGGACAGGGGACAATCAGCCCCAGCATTTT CASSLGTGDNQPQHF
TRBJ1-2 . once TRBV19 TGTGCCAGTAGTACCCTCCTGGGGAATCGGCATGGCTACACCTTC CASSTLLGNRHGYTF
TRBJ1-2 . . TRBV6-5 TGTGCCAGCAGTTACTCATTCACAGGCGATAACTATGGCTACACCTTC CASSYSFTGDNYGYTF
TRBJ1-1 . . TRBV5-1 TGCGCCAGCAGCTTGGCCAACGTGGCAACTCTTTACACTGAAGCTTTCTTT CASSLANVATLYTEAFF
TRBJ1-1 . . TRBV7-2 TGTGCCAGCAAGTTTGGCAGGGATTATGCTTTCTTT CASKFGRDYAFF
TRBJ2-3 . . TRBV6-6 TGTGCCAGCAGTTACGCTAATACGCAGTATTTT CASSYANTQYF
TRBJ2-1 . . TRBV19 TGTGCCAGTAGTATAGAGGGGCAGAGCTCCTACAATGAGCAGTTCTTC CASSIEGQSSYNEQFF
TRBJ1-1 TRBD1 once TRBV5-1 TGCGCCAGCAGCCTCAGGGACAGGGGGGCTGAAGCTTTCTTT CASSLRDRGAEAFF
TRBJ2-7 . few TRBV14 TGTGCCAGCGGCTCGAGCTCCTACGAGCAGTACTTC CASGSSSYEQYF
TRBJ1-6 TRBD1 . TRBV10-3 TGTGCCATCAGTGCACAGGGGGGTCTTGGGTCACCCCTCCACTTT CAISAQGGLGSPLHF
TRBJ1-1 . few TRBV14 TGTGCCAGCAGCCCTCAGGGAAGCGGCACTGAAGCTTTCTTT CASSPQGSGTEAFF
TRBJ1-3 . . TRBV7-9 TGTGCCAGCAGCCCCCGACTGCTCTCTGGAAACACCATATATTTT CASSPRLLSGNTIYF
TRBJ1-2 . few TRBV2 TGTGCCAGCAGTGATTTGGGGAATTGGGGCTACACCTTC CASSDLGNWGYTF
TRBJ1-2 . . TRBV5-6 TGTGCCAGCAGCCCTTACAGGCCGTCCGGCTACACCTTC CASSPYRPSGYTF
TRBJ1-5 . once TRBV28 TGTGCCAGCAGTTTAATACATAGCAATCAGCCCCAGCATTTT CASSLIHSNQPQHF
TRBJ2-1 TRBD2 . TRBV7-3 TGTGCCAGCAGCTTTGGTCATCTCACCGCACGGGGGGACCTTTACAATGAGCAGTTCTTC CASSFGHLTARGDLYNEQFF
TRBJ1-1 TRBD1 . TRBV2 TGTGCCAGCAACCCGACAGGGAGGGAGACTGAAGCTTTCTTT CASNPTGRETEAFF
TRBJ1-3 . . TRBV6-1 TGTGCCAGCAGTGAAGATGGGCCCCGAAACACCATATATTTT CASSEDGPRNTIYF
TRBJ2-3 . . TRBV6-1 TGTGCCAGCAGTCATTACACGGAACGTACGCAGTATTTT CASSHYTERTQYF
TRBJ1-2 TRBD1 . TRBV10-2 TGCGCCAGCAGTGAGTCGGACAGGCACTCTGGCTACACCTTC CASSESDRHSGYTF
TRBJ1-5 . few TRBV2 TGTGCCAGCAGTCCCCGAGAGGGGAACGGAGGTCAGCCCCAGCATTTT CASSPREGNGGQPQHF
TRBJ1-3 . . TRBV28 TGTGCCAGCAAGCGGACCTTCGGAAACACCATATATTTT CASKRTFGNTIYF
TRBJ1-2 . few TRBV18 TGTGCCAGCTCACCAATGGGTGATGGCTACACCTTC CASSPMGDGYTF
TRBJ1-1 . . TRBV5-1 TGTGCCAGCAGCTTGGGGGGGCGAACTGAAGCTTTCTTT CASSLGGRTEAFF
TRBJ1-6 . . TRBV12-5 TGTGCTAGTGGTTTGAGTGGACAGAGCTCCTATAATTCACCCCTCCACTTT CASGLSGQSSYNSPLHF
TRBJ2-1 TRBD2 once TRBV5-1 TGCGCCAGCAGCTTGAGCGGGGGGCCGTCTAATGAGCAGTTCTTC CASSLSGGPSNEQFF
TRBJ2-2 . few TRBV10-1 TGCGCCAGCAGTGAGTCCCCCAACACCGGGGAGCTGTTTTTT CASSESPNTGELFF
TRBJ2-1 . . TRBV15 TGTGCCACCAGCAGAGGGGGGTGGACCCTTCTCTACAATGAGCAGTTCTTC CATSRGGWTLLYNEQFF
TRBJ1-5 . . TRBV19 TGTGCCAGTAGTATTATGGGGGCCTGGAATCAGCCCCAGCATTTT CASSIMGAWNQPQHF
TRBJ1-2 . . TRBV6-1 TGTGCCAGCAGTGTCACAGGGACGGAGGGCTATGGCTACACCTTC CASSVTGTEGYGYTF
TRBJ2-3 TRBD2 . TRBV9 TGTGCCAGCAGCACCAGCGGGGGCACTAGCACAGATACGCAGTATTTT CASSTSGGTSTDTQYF
TRBJ1-4 TRBD1 . TRBV10-2 TGCGCCAGCAGTGATGAGGGACAGGGCCCCAGGGCGAATGAAAAACTGTTTTTT CASSDEGQGPRANEKLFF
TRBJ1-5 . . TRBV18 TGTGCCAGCTCTCGCTCCTTCTTGGGGGGCGACAATAGCAATCAGCCCCAGCATTTT CASSRSFLGGDNSNQPQHF
TRBJ2-7 TRBD1 . TRBV6-5 TGTGCCAGCAGTTACTCCGGCAGGGGGTCATACGAGCAGTACTTC CASSYSGRGSYEQYF
TRBJ2-3 TRBD2 . TRBV28 TGTGCCAGCAGTTTAGCGGGACTATCAAGAGATACGCAGTATTTT CASSLAGLSRDTQYF
TRBJ1-2 . . TRBV7-9 TGTGCCAGCAGCCCACAAGTCGGCTACACCTTC CASSPQVGYTF
TRBJ1-2 . . TRBV5-6 TGTGCCAGCAGCTTGTCAGACAGACTAATGGTCGGCTACACCTTC CASSLSDRLMVGYTF
TRBJ1-3 TRBD1 . TRBV30 TGTGCCTGGAGTACAGGGGGCTCTGGAAACACCATATATTTT CAWSTGGSGNTIYF